This T cell receptor (beta chain) appears in the sequencing data of a study of brain metastases from non-small cell lung cancer. TCRdb's copy holds only in-frame clones and misses some; the assay was immunoSEQ multiplex PCR. The table includes over a thousand clones, roughly 76% detected once. Germline loops: CDR1 KGHDR, CDR2 SFDVKD. Deletions cut 4 bases from V and 5 bases from J, with 10 bases between. CDR3 size: 14 residues. This sequence originates from a donor aged 40 or older with non-small cell lung cancer. This chain joins TRBV24-1 and TRBJ2-2; the D gene is possibly TRBD2 (5 bases). The sequencing sample was made of tumor-adjacent normal tissue. CDR3 region: CATSEPGGTGELFF. The CDR3 nucleotides read TGTGCCACCAGTGAACCAGGCGGGACCGGGGAGCTGTTTTTT.